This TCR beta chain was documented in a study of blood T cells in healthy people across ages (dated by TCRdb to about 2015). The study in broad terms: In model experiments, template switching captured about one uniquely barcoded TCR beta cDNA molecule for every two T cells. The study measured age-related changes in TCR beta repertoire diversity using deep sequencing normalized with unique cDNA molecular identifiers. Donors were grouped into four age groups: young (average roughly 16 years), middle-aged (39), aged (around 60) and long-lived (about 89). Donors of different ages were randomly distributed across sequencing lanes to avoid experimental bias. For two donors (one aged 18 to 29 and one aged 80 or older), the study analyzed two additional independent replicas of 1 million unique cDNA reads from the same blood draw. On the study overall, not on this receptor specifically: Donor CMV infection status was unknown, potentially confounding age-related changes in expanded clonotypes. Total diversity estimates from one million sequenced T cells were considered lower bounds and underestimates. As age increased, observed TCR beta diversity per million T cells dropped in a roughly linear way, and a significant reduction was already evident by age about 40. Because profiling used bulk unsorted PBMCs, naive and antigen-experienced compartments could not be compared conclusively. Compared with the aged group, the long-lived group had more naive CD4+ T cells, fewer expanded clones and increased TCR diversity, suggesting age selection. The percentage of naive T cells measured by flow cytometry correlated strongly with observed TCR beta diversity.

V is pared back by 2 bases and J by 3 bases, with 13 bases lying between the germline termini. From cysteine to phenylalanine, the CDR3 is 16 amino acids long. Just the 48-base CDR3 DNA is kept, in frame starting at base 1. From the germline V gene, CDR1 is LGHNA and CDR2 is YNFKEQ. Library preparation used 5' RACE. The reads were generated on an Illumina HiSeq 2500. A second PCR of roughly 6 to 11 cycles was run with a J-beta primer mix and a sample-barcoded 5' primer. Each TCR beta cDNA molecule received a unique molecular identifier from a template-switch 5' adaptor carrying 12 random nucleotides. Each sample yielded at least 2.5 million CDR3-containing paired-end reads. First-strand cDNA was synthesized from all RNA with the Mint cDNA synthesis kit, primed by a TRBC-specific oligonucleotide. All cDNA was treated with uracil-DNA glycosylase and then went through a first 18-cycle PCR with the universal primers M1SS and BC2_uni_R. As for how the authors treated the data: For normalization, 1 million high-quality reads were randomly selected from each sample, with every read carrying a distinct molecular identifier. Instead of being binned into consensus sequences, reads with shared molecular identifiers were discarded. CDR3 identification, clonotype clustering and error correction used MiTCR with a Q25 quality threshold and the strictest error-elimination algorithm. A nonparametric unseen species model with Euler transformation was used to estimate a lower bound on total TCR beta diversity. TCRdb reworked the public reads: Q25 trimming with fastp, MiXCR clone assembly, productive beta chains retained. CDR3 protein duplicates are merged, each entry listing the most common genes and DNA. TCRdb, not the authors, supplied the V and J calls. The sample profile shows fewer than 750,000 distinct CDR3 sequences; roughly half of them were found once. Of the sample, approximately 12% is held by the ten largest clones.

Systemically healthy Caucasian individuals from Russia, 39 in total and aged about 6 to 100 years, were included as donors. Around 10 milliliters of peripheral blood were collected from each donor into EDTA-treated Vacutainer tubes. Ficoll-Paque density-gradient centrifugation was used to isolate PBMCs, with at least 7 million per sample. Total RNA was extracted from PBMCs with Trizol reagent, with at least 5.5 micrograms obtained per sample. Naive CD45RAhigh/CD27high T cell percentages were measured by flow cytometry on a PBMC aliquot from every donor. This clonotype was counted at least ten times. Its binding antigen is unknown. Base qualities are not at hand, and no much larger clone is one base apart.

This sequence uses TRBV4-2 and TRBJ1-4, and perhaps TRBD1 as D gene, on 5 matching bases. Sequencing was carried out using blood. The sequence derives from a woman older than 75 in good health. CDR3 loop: CASSQSPPGPNEKLFF. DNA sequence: TGTGCCAGCAGCCAAAGCCCCCCAGGGCCTAATGAAAAACTGTTTTTT.